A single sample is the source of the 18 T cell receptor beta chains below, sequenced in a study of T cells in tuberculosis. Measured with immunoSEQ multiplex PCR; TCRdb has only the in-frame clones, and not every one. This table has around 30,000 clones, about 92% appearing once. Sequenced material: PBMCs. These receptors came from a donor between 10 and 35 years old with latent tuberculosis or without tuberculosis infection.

CDR3 nucleotides: TGCGCCAGCAGCTTACAGGGGACAGATACGCAGTATTTT. Translated, it gives CASSLQGTDTQYF. The chain uses TRBV5-1 and TRBJ2-3, with 7 bases that match TRBD1. The V segment lost 2 bases and the J segment 3 bases; nucleotides outside the gene matches: 0. This CDR3 has 13 residues. CDR1 and CDR2 (germline): SGHRS, YFSETQ.

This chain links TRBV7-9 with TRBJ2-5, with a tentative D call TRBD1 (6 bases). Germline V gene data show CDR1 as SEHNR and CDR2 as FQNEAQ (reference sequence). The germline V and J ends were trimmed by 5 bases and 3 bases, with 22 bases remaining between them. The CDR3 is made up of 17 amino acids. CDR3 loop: CASSLKGGSTGKETQYF. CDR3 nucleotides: TGTGCCAGCAGCCTAAAGGGCGGGTCAACAGGGAAAGAGACCCAGTACTTC.

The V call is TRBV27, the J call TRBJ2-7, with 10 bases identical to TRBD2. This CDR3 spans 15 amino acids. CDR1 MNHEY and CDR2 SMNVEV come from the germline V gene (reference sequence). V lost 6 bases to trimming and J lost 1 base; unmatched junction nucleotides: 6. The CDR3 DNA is TGTGCCAGCAGGAACATACTAGCGGGGTCCTACGAGCAGTACTTC. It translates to CASRNILAGSYEQYF.

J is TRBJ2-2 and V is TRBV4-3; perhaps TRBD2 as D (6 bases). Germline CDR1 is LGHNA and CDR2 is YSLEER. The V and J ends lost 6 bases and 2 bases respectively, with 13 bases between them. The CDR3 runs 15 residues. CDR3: CASRTGLLNTGELFF. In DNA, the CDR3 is TGCGCCAGCAGGACGGGACTCCTTAACACCGGGGAGCTGTTTTTT.

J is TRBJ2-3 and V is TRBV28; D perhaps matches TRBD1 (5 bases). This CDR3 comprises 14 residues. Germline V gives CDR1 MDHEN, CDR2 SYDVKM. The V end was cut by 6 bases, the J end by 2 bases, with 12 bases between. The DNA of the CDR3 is TGTGCCAGCAGCCTCGACAGAAACACAGATACGCAGTATTTT. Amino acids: CASSLDRNTDTQYF.

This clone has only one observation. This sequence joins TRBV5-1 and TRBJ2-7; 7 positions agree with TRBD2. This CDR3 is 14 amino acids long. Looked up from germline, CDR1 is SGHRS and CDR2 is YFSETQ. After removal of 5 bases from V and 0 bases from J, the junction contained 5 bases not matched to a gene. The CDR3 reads CASSASGYSYEQYF. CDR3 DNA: TGCGCCAGCAGTGCTAGCGGTTACTCCTACGAGCAGTACTTC.

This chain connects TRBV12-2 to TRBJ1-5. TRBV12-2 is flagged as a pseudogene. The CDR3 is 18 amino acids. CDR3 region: CASRLPRLGVLSNQPQHF. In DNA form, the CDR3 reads TGTGCAAGTCGCTTACCTCGATTAGGAGTTTTAAGCAATCAGCCCCAGCATTTT.

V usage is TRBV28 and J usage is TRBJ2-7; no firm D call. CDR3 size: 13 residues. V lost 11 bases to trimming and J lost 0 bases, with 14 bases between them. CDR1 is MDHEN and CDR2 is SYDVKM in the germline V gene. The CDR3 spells CAVRSPSSYEQYF. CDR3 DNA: TGTGCCGTGAGGAGCCCCAGCTCCTACGAGCAGTACTTC. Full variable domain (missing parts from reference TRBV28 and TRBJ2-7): DVKVTQSSRYLVKRTGEKVFLECVQDMDHENMFWYRQDPGLGLRLIYFSYDVKMKEKGDIPEGYSVSREKKERFSLILESASTNQTSMYLCAVRSPSSYEQYFGPGTRLTVT.

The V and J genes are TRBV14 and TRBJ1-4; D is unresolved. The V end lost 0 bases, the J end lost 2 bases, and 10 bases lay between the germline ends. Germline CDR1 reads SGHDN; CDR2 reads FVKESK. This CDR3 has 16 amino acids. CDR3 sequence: CASSQERSRTNEKLFF. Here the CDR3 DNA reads TGTGCCAGCAGCCAAGAAAGGAGTCGGACTAATGAAAAACTGTTTTTT.

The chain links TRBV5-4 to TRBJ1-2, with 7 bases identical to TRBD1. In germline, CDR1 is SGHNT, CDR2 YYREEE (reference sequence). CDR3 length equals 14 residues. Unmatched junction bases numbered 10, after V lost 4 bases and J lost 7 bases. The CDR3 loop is CASSPFTGDPGYTF. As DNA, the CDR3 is TGTGCCAGCAGCCCGTTTACAGGGGATCCTGGCTACACCTTC.

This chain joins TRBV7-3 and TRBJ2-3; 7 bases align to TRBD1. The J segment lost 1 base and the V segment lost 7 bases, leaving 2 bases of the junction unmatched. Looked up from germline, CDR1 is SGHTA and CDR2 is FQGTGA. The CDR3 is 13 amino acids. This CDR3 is CASKQGGTDTQYF. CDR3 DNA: TGTGCCAGCAAGCAGGGGGGCACAGATACGCAGTATTTT.

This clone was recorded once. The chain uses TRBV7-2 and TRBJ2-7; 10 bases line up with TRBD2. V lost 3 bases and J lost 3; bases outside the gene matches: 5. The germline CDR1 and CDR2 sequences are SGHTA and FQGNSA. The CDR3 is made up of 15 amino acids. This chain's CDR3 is CASSFKAGGYYEQYF. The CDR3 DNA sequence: TGTGCCAGCAGCTTTAAAGCGGGGGGGTACTACGAGCAGTACTTC.

The CDR3 sequence: CASSEASGTSYEQYF. CDR3 DNA sequence: TGTGCCAGCAGTGAAGCTTCTGGGACAAGCTACGAGCAGTACTTC. This rearrangement joins TRBV6-1 to TRBJ2-7; D possibly corresponds to TRBD1 (6 bases). There are 15 residues in the CDR3. Germline V gene lookup returns CDR1 MNHNS and CDR2 SASEGT. Trimming left V 0 bases short and J 3 bases short, with 12 bases between.

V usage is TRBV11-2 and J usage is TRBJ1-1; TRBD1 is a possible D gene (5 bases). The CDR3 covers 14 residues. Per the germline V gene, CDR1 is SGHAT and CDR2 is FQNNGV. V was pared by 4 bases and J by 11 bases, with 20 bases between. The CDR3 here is CASSSAGDPFVAFF. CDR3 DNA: TGTGCCAGCAGCTCCGCGGGGGACCCTTTTGTGGCTTTCTTT.

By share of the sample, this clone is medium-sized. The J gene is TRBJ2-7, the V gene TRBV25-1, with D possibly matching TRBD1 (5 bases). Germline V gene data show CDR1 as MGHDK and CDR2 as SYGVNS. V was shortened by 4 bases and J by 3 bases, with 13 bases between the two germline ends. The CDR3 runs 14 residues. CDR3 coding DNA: TGTGCCAGCAGTGGAACAGGATACTTCTACGAGCAGTACTTC. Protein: CASSGTGYFYEQYF.

CDR3 loop: CASSRTHLSGELFF. The CDR3 nucleotides are TGCGCCAGCAGTAGGACTCACCTCTCCGGGGAGCTGTTTTTT. This sequence joins TRBV10-2 and TRBJ2-2, with D possibly TRBD2 on 5 matching bases. The germline V gene has CDR1 WSHSY and CDR2 SAAADI. The CDR3 totals 14 residues. V shed 5 bases and J shed 6 bases, with 13 bases lying between them.

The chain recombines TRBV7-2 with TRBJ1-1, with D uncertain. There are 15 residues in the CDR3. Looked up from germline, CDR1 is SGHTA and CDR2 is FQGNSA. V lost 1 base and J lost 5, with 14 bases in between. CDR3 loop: CASSLGMEVVTEAFF. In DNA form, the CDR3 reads TGTGCCAGCAGCTTAGGAATGGAGGTAGTGACTGAAGCTTTCTTT.

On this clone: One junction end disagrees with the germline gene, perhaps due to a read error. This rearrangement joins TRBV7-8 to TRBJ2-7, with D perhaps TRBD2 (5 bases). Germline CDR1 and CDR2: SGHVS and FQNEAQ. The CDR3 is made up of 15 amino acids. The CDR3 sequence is CASSLGPGIWTEQYF. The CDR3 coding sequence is TGTGCCAGCAGTTTAGGGCCGGGGATCTGGACCGAGCAGTACTTC.